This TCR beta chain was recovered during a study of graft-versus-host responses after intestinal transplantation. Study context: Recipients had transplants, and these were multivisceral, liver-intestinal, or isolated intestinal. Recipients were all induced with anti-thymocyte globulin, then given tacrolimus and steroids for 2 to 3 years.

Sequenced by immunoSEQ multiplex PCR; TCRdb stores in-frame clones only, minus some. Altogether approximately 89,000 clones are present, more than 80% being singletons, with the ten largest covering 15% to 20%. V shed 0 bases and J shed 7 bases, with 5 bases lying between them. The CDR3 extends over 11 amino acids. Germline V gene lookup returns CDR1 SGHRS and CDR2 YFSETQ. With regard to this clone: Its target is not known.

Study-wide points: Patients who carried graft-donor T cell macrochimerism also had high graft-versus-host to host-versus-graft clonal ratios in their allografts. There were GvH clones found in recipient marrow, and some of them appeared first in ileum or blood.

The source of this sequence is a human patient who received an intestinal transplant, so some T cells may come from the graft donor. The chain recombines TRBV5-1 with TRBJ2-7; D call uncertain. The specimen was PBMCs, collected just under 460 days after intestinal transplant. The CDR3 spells CASSLGAEQYF. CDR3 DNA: TGCGCCAGCAGCTTGGGGGCAGAGCAGTACTTC.